A single sample gave rise to the 11 T cell receptor beta chains below, sequenced in a study of CD8 T cells in Susac syndrome. An input of about 0.45 to 1 ug of RNA was subjected to reverse transcription using random hexamers. TCRdb analysed the immunoSEQ multiplex PCR reads with MiXCR anew, one entry per CDR3 protein. The table includes about 89,000 distinct CDR3 sequences, roughly 91% detected once. Sequenced input: CD8+ T cells from PBMCs. The receptors were gathered from a human donor in good health.

V usage is TRBV19 and J usage is TRBJ2-1; TRBD1 matches 7 bases. Germline V gene data show CDR1 as LNHDA and CDR2 as SQIVND (reference sequence). J lost 10 bases, V lost 2 bases, and 5 bases had no gene match. This CDR3 is 13 amino acids long. The CDR3 sequence is CASSIRQGGEQFF. CDR3 sequence (DNA): TGTGCCAGTAGTATACGACAGGGCGGCGAGCAGTTCTTC.

This chain connects TRBV29-1 to TRBJ2-2, with D uncertain. The CDR3 has 14 amino acids. The germline CDR1 and CDR2 sequences are SQVTM and ANQGSEA. The V end was cut by 7 bases, the J end by 0 bases, with 12 bases between. The CDR3 region has the DNA TGCAGCGGATGGGAAGACGCGAACACCGGGGAGCTGTTTTTT. It codes for CSGWEDANTGELFF.

This chain joins TRBV5-1 and TRBJ2-7; 14 nucleotides line up with TRBD2. The V gene's germline CDR1 is SGHRS and CDR2 YFSETQ. This CDR3 has 18 residues. Trimming at V came to 3 bases and at J to 0 bases, leaving 8 bases not matched to a gene. CDR3 amino acids: CASSWGTSGGPSSYEQYF. DNA for the CDR3: TGCGCCAGCAGCTGGGGGACTAGCGGGGGCCCCAGCTCCTACGAGCAGTACTTC.

In this sample, this clonotype turned up once. This chain uses TRBV10-3 with TRBJ2-1; the D gene is possibly TRBD2 (5 bases). Germline assignment: CDR1 ENHRY and CDR2 SYGVKD. The CDR3 is made up of 13 amino acids. Trimming cost V 10 bases and J 8 bases, with 18 bases left between them. CDR3 sequence (DNA): TGTGCCACTGCCCTGGGTACCGGGGATGAGCAGTTCTTC. It translates to CATALGTGDEQFF.

This CDR3 reads CASRRTGTQFQTDTQYF. For the CDR3, the DNA is TGCGCCAGCAGGAGGACCGGGACACAGTTTCAAACAGATACGCAGTATTTT. The rearrangement uses TRBV5-1 and TRBJ2-3, with D possibly TRBD1 on 6 matching bases. Trimming took off 5 bases at V and 3 bases at J, with 22 bases between the two ends. This CDR3 is built from 17 residues. From germline, CDR1 is SGHRS and CDR2 YFSETQ. The variable domain in full, completed from reference TRBV5-1 and TRBJ2-3, reads KAGVTQTPRYLIKTRGQQVTLSCSPISGHRSVSWYQQTPGQGLQFLFEYFSETQRNKGNFPGRFSGRQFSNSRSEMNVSTLELGDSALYLCASRRTGTQFQTDTQYFGPGTRLTVL.

This chain links TRBV7-8 with TRBJ1-1, with no clear D. V was shortened by 5 bases and J by 1 base, with 8 bases between the two germline ends. The CDR3 spans 13 residues. The germline V gene encodes CDR1 SGHVS and CDR2 FQNEAQ. This CDR3 reads CASSEGANTEAFF. For the CDR3, the DNA is TGTGCCAGCAGCGAAGGCGCGAACACTGAAGCTTTCTTT.

This sequence joins TRBV19 and TRBJ2-7, with D perhaps matching TRBD2 (6 bases). V was shortened by 3 bases and J by 3 bases, with 12 bases between the two germline ends. This CDR3 contains 14 residues. The germline CDR1 and CDR2 sequences are LNHDA and SQIVND (reference sequence). For the CDR3, the DNA is TGTGCCAGTAGTATGTGGCTAGCGAACTACGAGCAGTACTTC. This sequence encodes CASSMWLANYEQYF.

This chain links TRBV7-9 with TRBJ1-2, with 7 positions matching TRBD1. J lost 4 bases, V lost 6 bases, and 8 bases had no gene match. CDR1 is SEHNR and CDR2 is FQNEAQ in the germline V gene (reference sequence). The length of the CDR3 is 14 residues. The CDR3 sequence is CASSPMTGFYGYTF. The CDR3 DNA is TGTGCCAGCAGTCCAATGACAGGGTTCTATGGCTACACCTTC.

This CDR3 reads CSARGERTSGVNTGELFF. CDR3 DNA sequence: TGCAGTGCTAGAGGCGAAAGGACTAGCGGGGTGAACACCGGGGAGCTGTTTTTT. The chain uses TRBV20-1 and TRBJ2-2; 12 nucleotides agree with TRBD2. The CDR3 consists of 18 residues. The junction had 7 bases not matched to a gene; V was cut back by 1 base and J by 1 base. CDR1 and CDR2 (germline): DFQATT, SNEGSKA (reference sequence).

This rearrangement joins TRBV5-4 to TRBJ2-5; 7 nucleotides line up with TRBD1. Germline lookup yields CDR1 SGHNT and CDR2 YYREEE (reference sequence). The CDR3 is 16 amino acids. Trimming cost V 3 bases and J 1 base; bases outside gene matches: 9. The CDR3 sequence is CASSSPDRPGQETQYF. CDR3 DNA: TGTGCCAGCAGCTCTCCGGACAGGCCTGGCCAAGAGACCCAGTACTTC.

This sequence joins TRBV21-1 and TRBJ2-2. TRBV21-1 is classified as a pseudogene. This CDR3 comprises 13 residues. CDR3 residues: CASRDIITGELFF. For the CDR3, the DNA is TGTGCCAGCAGAGACATCATCACCGGGGAGCTGTTTTTT.